Each of the 19 T cell receptor beta chains below was sequenced from the same sample in a study of blood T cell repertoires in COVID-19. The data were produced by immunoSEQ multiplex PCR, yet TCRdb's version contains in-frame clones alone and is incomplete. The sample shows some 460,000 clones, nearly 90% of them seen only once. Sample: PBMCs or T cells enriched from blood (not recorded which). The receptor source for this set is a woman aged 18-35 years with acute COVID-19.

As to this clone: One junction end does not reproduce the germline sequence, and a read error may be involved. The chain is built from TRBV11-2 and TRBJ2-3, with D perhaps TRBD2 (5 bases). This CDR3 has 15 amino acids. CDR1 is SGHAT, CDR2 FQNNGV, per germline. The CDR3 DNA sequence: TGTGCCAGCACCTTAGGCGGACTTCCCACAGATACGCAGTATTTT. It encodes CASTLGGLPTDTQYF.

The chain couples TRBV7-6 to TRBJ2-3; possible D gene TRBD2, 5 bases. Trimming removed 3 bases from V and 2 bases from J, with 12 bases in between. The CDR3 runs 15 residues. CDR1 SGHVS and CDR2 FNYEAQ come from the germline V gene. The CDR3 here is CASSFTGSSTDTQYF. Written as DNA, the CDR3 is TGTGCCAGCAGCTTTACGGGGAGCTCCACAGATACGCAGTATTTT.

There are a few counts of this clone. The chain has TRBV10-1 and TRBJ2-1, with D perhaps TRBD2 (6 bases). This CDR3 has 20 amino acids. CDR1 and CDR2 (germline): WNHNN, SYGVQD (reference sequence). Trimming left V 0 bases short and J 2 bases short, with 23 bases between. CDR3 DNA: TGCGCCAGCAGTGAGTCAAGAGGGGAGAAGCGGGCCCAGCCCTACAATGAGCAGTTCTTC. The encoded protein is CASSESRGEKRAQPYNEQFF.

V is TRBV28 and J is TRBJ1-4; D call uncertain. Germline V CDR1 and CDR2: MDHEN, SYDVKM. V was cut by 4 bases and J by 4 bases, with 10 bases left in between. The CDR3 extends over 14 amino acids. CDR3 in amino acids: CASSSPGNNEKLFF. DNA of the CDR3: TGTGCCAGCAGTTCTCCCGGGAATAATGAAAAACTGTTTTTT.

As regards this clone: At the DNA level, this CDR3 is encoded by other sequences in the same sample as well. The chain recombines TRBV11-2 with TRBJ1-1; weak D call: TRBD1 (5 bases). This CDR3 is 13 amino acids long. Germline CDR1 and CDR2: SGHAT and FQNNGV. V was pared by 2 bases and J by 8 bases, with 12 bases between. The CDR3 nucleotides are TGTGCCAGCAGCTTACAGGGCGGAACAGAAGCTTTCTTT. Its translation is CASSLQGGTEAFF.

V and J are TRBV10-3 and TRBJ2-1; D gene uncertain. The CDR3 spans 12 residues. CDR1 and CDR2 from the germline V gene are ENHRY and SYGVKD. The V and J ends lost 2 bases and 12 bases respectively, with 11 bases between them. CDR3 nucleotides: TGTGCCATCAGTGAGGGGCCTCAAGGGCAGTTCTTC. Translation: CAISEGPQGQFF.

This chain links TRBV27 with TRBJ2-1; D is perhaps TRBD2 (5 bases). The CDR3 loop spans 12 amino acids. CDR1 and CDR2 from the germline V gene are MNHEY and SMNVEV (reference sequence). V was pared by 5 bases and J by 5 bases, with 7 bases between. CDR3 nucleotide sequence: TGTGCCAGCAGTCTGCGGGACAATGAGCAGTTCTTC. It is translated as CASSLRDNEQFF.

This clone has a single count. The rearrangement joins TRBV11-2 to TRBJ2-3; 10 bases are shared with TRBD1. The CDR3 runs to 15 residues. Germline CDR1 is SGHAT and CDR2 is FQNNGV. The trim removed 1 base at V and 6 bases at J, leaving 4 bases unmatched. The CDR3 coding sequence is TGTGCCAGCAGCTTAGGGGACAGGGGTTTGGATACGCAGTATTTT. Amino acid sequence: CASSLGDRGLDTQYF.

Notes on this clone: In the same sample, other DNA sequences code for this CDR3. V is TRBV3-1 (or the pseudogene TRBV3-2) and J is TRBJ1-2; TRBD1 aligns across 8 bases. The V segment lost 1 base and the J segment 2 bases; nucleotides outside the gene matches: 0. This CDR3 comprises 14 residues. Germline loops: CDR1 LGHDT, CDR2 YNNKEL (reference sequence). The CDR3 DNA reads TGTGCCAGCAGCCAAGGACAGGGGAACTATGGCTACACCTTC. It is translated as CASSQGQGNYGYTF.

The J gene is TRBJ2-1, the V gene TRBV7-6, with a tentative D call TRBD1 (7 bases). The V gene lost 4 bases and the J gene lost 2 bases, with 15 bases spanning the gap. The CDR3 consists of 16 residues. CDR1 and CDR2 (germline): SGHVS, FNYEAQ. This CDR3 is CASSSRGTVTYNEQFF. The CDR3 coding sequence is TGTGCCAGCAGCTCACGGGGGACAGTCACCTACAATGAGCAGTTCTTC.

The rearrangement links TRBV21-1 to TRBJ2-5; the table's D call of TRBD1 was not tested on the DNA. TRBV21-1 is a pseudogene. CDR3 length equals 16 residues. CDR3 loop: CASSNHRGNKGETQYF. CDR3 in DNA: TGTGCCAGCAGCAATCACAGGGGGAATAAGGGAGAGACCCAGTACTTC.

The V call is TRBV25-1, the J call TRBJ1-2, with 8 bases aligning to TRBD1. This CDR3 region has 14 residues. CDR1 MGHDK and CDR2 SYGVNS come from the germline V gene. Trimming cost V 7 bases and J 3 bases; bases outside gene matches: 7. This chain's CDR3 is CASTVAGGDYGYTF. CDR3 coding DNA: TGTGCCAGCACAGTGGCAGGGGGCGACTATGGCTACACCTTC.

This clone occurred a few times. V gene TRBV4-1 combines with J gene TRBJ1-4; possible D gene TRBD1, 6 bases. The V end was cut by 0 bases, the J end by 3 bases, with 11 bases between. Germline V gene lookup returns CDR1 MGHRA and CDR2 YSYEKL. The CDR3 has 16 residues. CDR3 nucleotides: TGCGCCAGCAGCCAAGACAGTAACAGGGCTAATGAAAAACTGTTTTTT. It translates to CASSQDSNRANEKLFF.

The V and J genes are TRBV4-1 and TRBJ2-1; 7 bases line up with TRBD1. J was trimmed by 0 bases and V by 6 bases; bases with no gene match: 5. Germline CDR1 MGHRA, CDR2 YSYEKL. The CDR3 totals 15 residues. CDR3: CASRVAGGSYNEQFF. CDR3 nucleotides: TGCGCCAGCAGGGTAGCAGGGGGCTCCTACAATGAGCAGTTCTTC.

In regard to this clone: The sample has other DNA sequences that encode this CDR3 too. V and J are TRBV19 and TRBJ1-1; D is unclear. Trimming took off 4 bases at V and 4 bases at J, with 4 bases between the two ends. Germline loops: CDR1 LNHDA, CDR2 SQIVND (reference sequence). This CDR3 has 11 residues. CDR3 DNA sequence: TGTGCCAGTAGTAGCGGCACTGAAGCTTTCTTT. Translating gives CASSSGTEAFF.

The rearrangement uses TRBV3-1 (or the pseudogene TRBV3-2) and TRBJ1-1; 10 bases align to TRBD1. V trimming: 4 bases; J trimming: 10 bases; junction bases outside the gene matches: 12. This CDR3 region has 15 residues. The germline CDR1 and CDR2 sequences are LGHDT and YNNKEL (reference sequence). In DNA, the CDR3 is TGTGCCAGCAGCCCCACGACAGGGGGCAAAACTCCAGCTTTCTTT. This codes for CASSPTTGGKTPAFF.

V usage is TRBV6-2 or TRBV6-3 and J usage is TRBJ1-5; TRBD1 matches 9 bases. V lost 4 bases and J lost 5; bases outside the gene matches: 0. This CDR3 region has 13 residues. Germline values: CDR1 MNHEY, CDR2 SVGEGT. Here the CDR3 DNA reads TGTGCCAGCAGTTGGGACAGGGATCAGCCCCAGCATTTT. Encoded protein: CASSWDRDQPQHF.

This clone appeared a single time. The gene calls are TRBV11-2 and TRBJ1-1; no definite D call. V was shortened by 5 bases and J by 3 bases, with 13 bases between the two germline ends. This CDR3 has 14 amino acids. Looked up from germline, CDR1 is SGHAT and CDR2 is FQNNGV. DNA of the CDR3: TGTGCCAGCAGCACCGGAGGCAGAGACACTGAAGCTTTCTTT. It is translated as CASSTGGRDTEAFF.

This sequence joins TRBV6-4 and TRBJ2-1; D possibly corresponds to TRBD1 (5 bases). Trimming stripped 5 bases from V and 6 bases from J, with 11 bases between. Germline lookup yields CDR1 MRHNA and CDR2 SNTAGT. CDR3 length equals 13 residues. The CDR3 loop reads CASSWGRGNEQFF. CDR3 nucleotides: TGTGCCAGCAGTTGGGGCCGAGGCAATGAGCAGTTCTTC.